This TCR beta chain was recorded in a study of human T cells and chemical hapten exposure. Notes on the study in general: As the donors had alopecia, their immune response may differ from healthy people's. More PT1 expanded TCRs went with higher patch test scores.

The CDR3 extends over 15 amino acids. Trimming removed 5 bases at V and 5 bases at J, with 16 bases between. TCRdb ran MiXCR on the RACE reads and lists one entry per CDR3 protein. The data show about 300,000 distinct CDR3 sequences, about 5% seen once. The time point: pre-sensitization, week 0. Indicated treatment: therapeutic diphenylcyclopropenone sensitization with weekly scalp DPC. Blood was collected ahead of every patch test applied. Donors were 18 to 70-year-old alopecia patients suitable for DPC. As for this clonotype: Its target is unknown.

This TCR was recovered from a woman aged 18-35 years with alopecia areata. Some clones in this sample may be carry-over from other donors' samples. The rearrangement links TRBV12-3 or TRBV12-4 to TRBJ1-5, with a weak D call TRBD1 (6 bases). Here the sequenced sample was whole blood, taken in connection with sensitization to the hapten diphenylcyclopropenone (DPC). CDR3: CASSLRGGVDQPQHF. Here the CDR3 DNA reads TGTGCCAGCAGTCTTAGGGGGGGTGTGGATCAGCCCCAGCATTTT.